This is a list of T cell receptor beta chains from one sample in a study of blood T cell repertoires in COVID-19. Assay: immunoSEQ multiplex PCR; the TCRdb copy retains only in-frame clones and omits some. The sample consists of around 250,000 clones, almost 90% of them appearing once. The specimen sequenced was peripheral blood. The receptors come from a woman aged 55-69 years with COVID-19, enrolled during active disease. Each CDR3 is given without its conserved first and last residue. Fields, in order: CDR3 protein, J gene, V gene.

CDR3aa: ASSLSVSLGTEAF; j_gene: TRBJ1-1; v_gene: TRBV5-1
CDR3aa: ASSPMLAGGRHRTDTQY; j_gene: TRBJ2-3; v_gene: TRBV9
CDR3aa: ASSYRIGTGTPYT; j_gene: TRBJ1-2; v_gene: TRBV6-2/TRBV6-3
CDR3aa: ASSPPGQGRTEAF; j_gene: TRBJ1-1; v_gene: TRBV5-4
CDR3aa: ASSQDLEGQETQY; j_gene: TRBJ2-5; v_gene: TRBV4-3
CDR3aa: ASSWTGGTGELF; j_gene: TRBJ2-2; v_gene: TRBV7-8
CDR3aa: ASSQLGGVPNYGYT; j_gene: TRBJ1-2; v_gene: TRBV3-1/TRBV3-2
CDR3aa: ASATLAGGDTQY; j_gene: TRBJ2-3; v_gene: TRBV3-1/TRBV3-2
CDR3aa: ARRNEQF; j_gene: TRBJ2-1; v_gene: TRBV5-4
CDR3aa: ASSEVQTANYGYT; j_gene: TRBJ1-2; v_gene: TRBV7-9
CDR3aa: ASSVRTGIDQPQH; j_gene: TRBJ1-5; v_gene: TRBV7-2
CDR3aa: ASSSLSLAGVYEQY; j_gene: TRBJ2-7; v_gene: TRBV7-6
CDR3aa: ASTPLPGQGSYGYT; j_gene: TRBJ1-2; v_gene: TRBV5-8
CDR3aa: ASSPRAGELF; j_gene: TRBJ2-2; v_gene: TRBV18
CDR3aa: ASSPRDSNEKLF; j_gene: TRBJ1-4; v_gene: TRBV18
CDR3aa: ASSSTRYEQY; j_gene: TRBJ2-7; v_gene: TRBV11-2
CDR3aa: ASSFGFNTEAF; j_gene: TRBJ1-1; v_gene: TRBV11-3
CDR3aa: ASSRDNPSGNTIY; j_gene: TRBJ1-3; v_gene: TRBV2
CDR3aa: ASQPGLAGGLGGTQY; j_gene: TRBJ2-5; v_gene: TRBV2
CDR3aa: ASSLNRGADTQY; j_gene: TRBJ2-3; v_gene: TRBV7-2
CDR3aa: ASRRGQDGFYEQY; j_gene: TRBJ2-7; v_gene: TRBV11-3
CDR3aa: ASSSGGAGRRDTQY; j_gene: TRBJ2-3; v_gene: TRBV5-4
CDR3aa: ASSENSRGETQY; j_gene: TRBJ2-5; v_gene: TRBV6-1
CDR3aa: ASSKEGGDPSPGYEQY; j_gene: TRBJ2-7; v_gene: TRBV21-1
CDR3aa: SASGAWRGDRDTEAF; j_gene: TRBJ1-1; v_gene: TRBV20-1
CDR3aa: ASSVGAADSNQPQH; j_gene: TRBJ1-5; v_gene: TRBV9
CDR3aa: ASSPQSGANVLT; j_gene: TRBJ2-6; v_gene: TRBV9
CDR3aa: ATKPPRSYEQY; j_gene: TRBJ2-7; v_gene: TRBV10-3
CDR3aa: ASSYSQGVTEAF; j_gene: TRBJ1-1; v_gene: TRBV6-5
CDR3aa: ASSFGQGTATEAF; j_gene: TRBJ1-1; v_gene: TRBV12-1
CDR3aa: ASSPLGGQPQH; j_gene: TRBJ1-5; v_gene: TRBV6-4
CDR3aa: ASSRQGTVYNEQF; j_gene: TRBJ2-1; v_gene: TRBV5-5
CDR3aa: ASRGLAGDLEQY; j_gene: TRBJ2-7; v_gene: TRBV2
CDR3aa: ASSQGQGTLNTEAF; j_gene: TRBJ1-1; v_gene: TRBV5-4
CDR3aa: ASSLSPGYGYT; j_gene: TRBJ1-2; v_gene: TRBV12-3/TRBV12-4
CDR3aa: ASSIGKASYEQY; j_gene: TRBJ2-7; v_gene: TRBV7-9
CDR3aa: ASELGLAGTDTQY; j_gene: TRBJ2-3; v_gene: TRBV5-1
CDR3aa: ASSYGSTPGYEQY; j_gene: TRBJ2-7; v_gene: TRBV6-2/TRBV6-3
CDR3aa: ATQRDRGLGTQY; j_gene: TRBJ2-3; v_gene: TRBV10-3
CDR3aa: SATQGGANQPQH; j_gene: TRBJ1-5; v_gene: TRBV29-1
CDR3aa: ASSLEAGPSYNEQF; j_gene: TRBJ2-1; v_gene: TRBV7-6
CDR3aa: ASGLGGTGGYEQY; j_gene: TRBJ2-7; v_gene: TRBV12-5
CDR3aa: ASSLASVEKLF; j_gene: TRBJ1-4; v_gene: TRBV5-6
CDR3aa: ASSSTGSSYNSPLH; j_gene: TRBJ1-6; v_gene: TRBV7-6
CDR3aa: ASRKGGNYEQY; j_gene: TRBJ2-7; v_gene: TRBV2
CDR3aa: ASSELGAAGLGATEAF; j_gene: TRBJ1-1; v_gene: TRBV2
CDR3aa: ASSLTTGGADGYT; j_gene: TRBJ1-2; v_gene: TRBV7-2
CDR3aa: ASSYPGQRYEQY; j_gene: TRBJ2-7; v_gene: TRBV11-2
CDR3aa: ASSYGGLTTGGVAF; j_gene: TRBJ1-1; v_gene: TRBV6-5
CDR3aa: ATSETSPGELF; j_gene: TRBJ2-2; v_gene: TRBV24-1
CDR3aa: ASSHGTSGPRDTGELF; j_gene: TRBJ2-2; v_gene: TRBV4-2
CDR3aa: ASSQPRTADYGYT; j_gene: TRBJ1-2; v_gene: TRBV7-9
CDR3aa: ASSQDPGTGAYGYT; j_gene: TRBJ1-2; v_gene: TRBV4-1
CDR3aa: ASSPVRDRGDYRNEAF; j_gene: TRBJ1-1; v_gene: TRBV7-9
CDR3aa: ASSFSGSGYT; j_gene: TRBJ1-2; v_gene: TRBV12-3/TRBV12-4
CDR3aa: ASIQQGAGTEAF; j_gene: TRBJ1-1; v_gene: TRBV19
CDR3aa: ASSLPSTGGFGYT; j_gene: TRBJ1-2; v_gene: TRBV5-4